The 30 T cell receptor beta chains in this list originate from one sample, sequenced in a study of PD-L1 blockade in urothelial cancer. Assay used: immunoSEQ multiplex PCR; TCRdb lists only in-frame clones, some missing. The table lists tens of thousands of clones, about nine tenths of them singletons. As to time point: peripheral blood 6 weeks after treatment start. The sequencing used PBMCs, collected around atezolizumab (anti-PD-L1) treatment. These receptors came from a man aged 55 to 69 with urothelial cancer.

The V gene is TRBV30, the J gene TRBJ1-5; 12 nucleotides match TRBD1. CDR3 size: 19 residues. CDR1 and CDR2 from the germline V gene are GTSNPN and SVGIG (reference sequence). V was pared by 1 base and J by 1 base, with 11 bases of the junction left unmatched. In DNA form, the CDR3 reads TGTGCCTGGAGTGCCGCCGGGACAGGGGGCATCTACAGCAATCAGCCCCAGCATTTT. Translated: CAWSAAGTGGIYSNQPQHF.

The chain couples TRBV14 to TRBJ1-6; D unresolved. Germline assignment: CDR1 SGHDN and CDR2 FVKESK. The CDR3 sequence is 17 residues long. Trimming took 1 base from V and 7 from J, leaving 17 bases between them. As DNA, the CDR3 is TGTGCCAGCAGCCAAGGGTTAAGAGACCGCAGGAATTCACCCCTCCACTTT. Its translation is CASSQGLRDRRNSPLHF.

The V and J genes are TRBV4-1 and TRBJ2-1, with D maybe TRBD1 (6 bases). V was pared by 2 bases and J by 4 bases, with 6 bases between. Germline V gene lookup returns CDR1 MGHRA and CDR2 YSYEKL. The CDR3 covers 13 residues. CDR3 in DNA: TGCGCCAGCAGCCAACAGGGGTACAATGAGCAGTTCTTC. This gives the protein CASSQQGYNEQFF.

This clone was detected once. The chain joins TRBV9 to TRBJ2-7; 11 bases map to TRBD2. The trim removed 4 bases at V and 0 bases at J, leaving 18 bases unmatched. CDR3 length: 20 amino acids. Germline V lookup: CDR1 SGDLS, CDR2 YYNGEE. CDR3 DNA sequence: TGTGCCAGCAGCCACCCCGACGGGGTAGCGGGGGGGCCCGGCTCCTACGAGCAGTACTTC. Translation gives CASSHPDGVAGGPGSYEQYF.

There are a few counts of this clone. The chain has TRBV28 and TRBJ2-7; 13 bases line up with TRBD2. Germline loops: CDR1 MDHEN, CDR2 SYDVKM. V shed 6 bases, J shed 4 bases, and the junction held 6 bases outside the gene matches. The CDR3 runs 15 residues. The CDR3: CASSPGTSGTYEQYF. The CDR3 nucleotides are TGTGCCAGCAGCCCTGGGACTAGCGGGACTTACGAGCAGTACTTC.

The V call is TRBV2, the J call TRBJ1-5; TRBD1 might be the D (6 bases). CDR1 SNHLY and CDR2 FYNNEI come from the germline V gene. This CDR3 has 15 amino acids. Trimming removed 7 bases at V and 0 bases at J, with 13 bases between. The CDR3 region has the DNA TGTGCCAGCATGAGGGACACACGTAGCAATCAGCCCCAGCATTTT. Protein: CASMRDTRSNQPQHF.

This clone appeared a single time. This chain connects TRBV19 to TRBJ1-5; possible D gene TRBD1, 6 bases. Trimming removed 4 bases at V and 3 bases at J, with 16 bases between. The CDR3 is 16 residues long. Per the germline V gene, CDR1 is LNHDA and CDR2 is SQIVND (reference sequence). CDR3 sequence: CASSNPPGGTNQPQHF. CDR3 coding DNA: TGTGCCAGTAGTAACCCGCCGGGGGGCACCAATCAGCCCCAGCATTTT.

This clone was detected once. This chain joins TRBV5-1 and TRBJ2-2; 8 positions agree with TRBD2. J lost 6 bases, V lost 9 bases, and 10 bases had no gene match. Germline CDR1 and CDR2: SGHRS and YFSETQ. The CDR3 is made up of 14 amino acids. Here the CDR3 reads CATQPAGAPGELFF. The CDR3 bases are TGCGCCACCCAGCCAGCGGGGGCCCCCGGGGAGCTGTTTTTT.

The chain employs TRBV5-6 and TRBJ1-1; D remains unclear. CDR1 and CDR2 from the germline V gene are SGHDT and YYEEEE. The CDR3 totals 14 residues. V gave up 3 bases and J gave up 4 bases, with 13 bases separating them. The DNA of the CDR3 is TGTGCCAGCAGCTCTGCGGCTCTGATCACTGAAGCTTTCTTT. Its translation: CASSSAALITEAFF.

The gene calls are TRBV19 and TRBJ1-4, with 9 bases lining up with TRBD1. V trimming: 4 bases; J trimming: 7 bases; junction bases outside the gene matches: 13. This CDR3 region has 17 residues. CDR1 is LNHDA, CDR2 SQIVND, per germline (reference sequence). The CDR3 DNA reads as TGTGCCAGTAGTAGATCCTACTTGACAGGGGGTGGTGAAAAACTGTTTTTT. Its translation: CASSRSYLTGGGEKLFF.

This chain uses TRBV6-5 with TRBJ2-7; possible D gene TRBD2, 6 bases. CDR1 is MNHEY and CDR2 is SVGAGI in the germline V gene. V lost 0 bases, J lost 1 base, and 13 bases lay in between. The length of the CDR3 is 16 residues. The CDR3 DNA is TGTGCCAGCAGTTACTCGATTGGCGGGACGTCCTACGAGCAGTACTTC. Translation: CASSYSIGGTSYEQYF.

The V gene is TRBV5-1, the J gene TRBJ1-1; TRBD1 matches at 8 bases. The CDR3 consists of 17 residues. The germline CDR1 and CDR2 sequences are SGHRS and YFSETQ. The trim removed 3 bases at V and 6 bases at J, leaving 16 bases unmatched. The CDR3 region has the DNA TGCGCCAGCAGCTCGCGAACAAATGACAGGGGAAGACCTGAAGCTTTCTTT. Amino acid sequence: CASSSRTNDRGRPEAFF.

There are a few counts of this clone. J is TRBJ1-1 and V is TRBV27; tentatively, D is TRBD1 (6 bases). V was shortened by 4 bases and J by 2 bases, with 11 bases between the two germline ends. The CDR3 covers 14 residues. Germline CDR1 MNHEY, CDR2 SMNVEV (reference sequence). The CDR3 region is CASSYRASNTEAFF. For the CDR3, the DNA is TGTGCCAGCAGTTACAGGGCATCAAACACTGAAGCTTTCTTT.

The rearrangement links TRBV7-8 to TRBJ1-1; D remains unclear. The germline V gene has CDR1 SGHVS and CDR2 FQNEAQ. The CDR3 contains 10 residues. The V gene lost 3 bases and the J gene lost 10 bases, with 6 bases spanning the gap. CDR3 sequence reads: CASSFVGAFF. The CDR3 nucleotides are TGTGCCAGCAGCTTCGTCGGAGCTTTCTTT.

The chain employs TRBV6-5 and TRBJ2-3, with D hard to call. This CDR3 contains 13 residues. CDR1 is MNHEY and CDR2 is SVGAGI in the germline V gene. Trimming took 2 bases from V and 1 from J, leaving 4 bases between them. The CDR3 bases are TGTGCCAGCAGTTACGGAGGCACAGATACGCAGTATTTT. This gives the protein CASSYGGTDTQYF.

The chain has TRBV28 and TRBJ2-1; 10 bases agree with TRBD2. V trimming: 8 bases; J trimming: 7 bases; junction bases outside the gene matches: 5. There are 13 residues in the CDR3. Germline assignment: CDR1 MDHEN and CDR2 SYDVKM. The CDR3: CASQRGGGNEQFF. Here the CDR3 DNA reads TGTGCCAGCCAGCGGGGGGGTGGGAATGAGCAGTTCTTC.

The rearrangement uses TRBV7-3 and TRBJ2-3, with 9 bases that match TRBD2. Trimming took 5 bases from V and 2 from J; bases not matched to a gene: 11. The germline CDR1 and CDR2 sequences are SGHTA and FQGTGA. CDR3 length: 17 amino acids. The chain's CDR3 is CASSLTGLALPTDTQYF. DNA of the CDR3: TGTGCCAGCAGCCTGACGGGACTAGCATTACCCACAGATACGCAGTATTTT.

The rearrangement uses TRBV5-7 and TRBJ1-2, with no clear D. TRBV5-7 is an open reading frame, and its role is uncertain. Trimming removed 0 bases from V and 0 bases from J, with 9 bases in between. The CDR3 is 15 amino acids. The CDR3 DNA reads TGTGCCAGCAGCTTGGTTGGGGAGGCTAACTATGGCTACACCTTC. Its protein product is CASSLVGEANYGYTF.

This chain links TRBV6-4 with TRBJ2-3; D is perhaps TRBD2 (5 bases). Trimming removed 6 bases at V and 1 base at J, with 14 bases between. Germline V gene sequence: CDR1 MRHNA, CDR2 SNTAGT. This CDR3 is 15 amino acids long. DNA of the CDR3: TGTGCCAGCAGCTCGAAGCCGGAGGGCACAGATACGCAGTATTTT. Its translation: CASSSKPEGTDTQYF.

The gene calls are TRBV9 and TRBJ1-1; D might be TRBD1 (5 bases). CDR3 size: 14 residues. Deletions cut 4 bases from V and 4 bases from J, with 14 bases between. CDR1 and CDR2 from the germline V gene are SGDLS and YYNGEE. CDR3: CASSLGGGRTEAFF. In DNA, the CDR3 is TGTGCCAGCAGCCTGGGGGGAGGTCGCACTGAAGCTTTCTTT.

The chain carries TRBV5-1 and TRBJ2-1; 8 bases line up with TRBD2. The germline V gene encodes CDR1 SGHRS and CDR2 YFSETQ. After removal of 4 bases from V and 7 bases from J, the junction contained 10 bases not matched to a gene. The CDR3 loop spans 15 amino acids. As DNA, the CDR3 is TGCGCCAGCAGCCGGGGGGCTAGCGGGTTGAATGAGCAGTTCTTC. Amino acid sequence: CASSRGASGLNEQFF.

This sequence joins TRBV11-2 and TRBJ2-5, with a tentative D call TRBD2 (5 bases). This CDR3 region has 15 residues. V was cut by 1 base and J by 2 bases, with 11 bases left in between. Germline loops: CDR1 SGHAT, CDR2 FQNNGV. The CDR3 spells CASSLGVGDQETQYF. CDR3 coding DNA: TGTGCCAGCAGCTTAGGGGTCGGGGATCAAGAGACCCAGTACTTC.

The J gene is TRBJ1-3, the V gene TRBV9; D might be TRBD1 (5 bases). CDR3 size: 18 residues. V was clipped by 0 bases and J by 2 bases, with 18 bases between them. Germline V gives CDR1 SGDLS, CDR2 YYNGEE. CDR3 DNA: TGTGCCAGCAGCGTAGATGTCCGGACCTCCAGGGCTGGAAACACCATATATTTT. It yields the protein CASSVDVRTSRAGNTIYF.

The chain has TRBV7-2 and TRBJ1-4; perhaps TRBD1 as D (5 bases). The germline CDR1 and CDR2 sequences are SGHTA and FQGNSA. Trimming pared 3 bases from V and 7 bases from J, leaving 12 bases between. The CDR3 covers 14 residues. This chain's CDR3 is CASSFGGYGEKLFF. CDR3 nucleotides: TGTGCCAGCAGCTTTGGGGGGTATGGTGAAAAACTGTTTTTT.

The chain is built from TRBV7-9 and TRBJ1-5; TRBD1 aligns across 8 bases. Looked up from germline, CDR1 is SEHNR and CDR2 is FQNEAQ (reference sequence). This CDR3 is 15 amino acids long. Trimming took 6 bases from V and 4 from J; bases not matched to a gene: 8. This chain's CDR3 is CASRGGTGGNQPQHF. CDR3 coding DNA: TGTGCCAGCAGAGGAGGGACAGGAGGAAATCAGCCCCAGCATTTT. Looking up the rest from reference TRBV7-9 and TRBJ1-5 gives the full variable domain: DTGVSQNPRHKITKRGQNVTFRCDPISEHNRLYWYRQTLGQGPEFLTYFQNEAQLEKSRLLSDRFSAERPKGSFSTLEIQRTEQGDSAMYLCASRGGTGGNQPQHFGDGTRLSIL.

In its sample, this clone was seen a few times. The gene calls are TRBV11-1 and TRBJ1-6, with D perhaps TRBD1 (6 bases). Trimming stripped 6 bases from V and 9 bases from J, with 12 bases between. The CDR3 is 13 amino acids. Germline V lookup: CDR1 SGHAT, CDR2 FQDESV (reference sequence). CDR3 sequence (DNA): TGTGCCAGCAGTTTGAGGGGGACTTCACCCCTCCACTTT. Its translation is CASSLRGTSPLHF.

This CDR3 reads CASSLVGTGAYEQYF. Here the CDR3 DNA reads TGTGCCAGCAGCTTAGTTGGGACAGGGGCCTACGAGCAGTACTTC. V gene TRBV7-3 combines with J gene TRBJ2-7, with TRBD1 matching over 10 bases. The junction had 3 bases not matched to a gene; V was cut back by 2 bases and J by 2 bases. The CDR3 contains 15 residues. Germline CDR1 is SGHTA and CDR2 is FQGTGA.

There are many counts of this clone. CDR3 nucleotides: TGCGCCAGCAGCACATCAACCCGACAGGGTGCCTATGGCTACACCTTC. Its translation: CASSTSTRQGAYGYTF. The chain employs TRBV5-1 and TRBJ1-2; 7 nucleotides match TRBD1. J gave up 4 bases and V 4 bases, and 13 bases lay outside the gene matches. Germline CDR1 and CDR2: SGHRS and YFSETQ. The CDR3 has 16 residues.

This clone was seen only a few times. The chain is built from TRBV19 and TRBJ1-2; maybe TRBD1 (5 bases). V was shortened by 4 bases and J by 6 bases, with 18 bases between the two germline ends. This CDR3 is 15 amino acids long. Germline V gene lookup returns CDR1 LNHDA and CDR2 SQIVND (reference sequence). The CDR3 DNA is TGTGCCAGTAGTACCGAATCCTTTTGGGGGGATGGCTACACCTTC. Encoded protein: CASSTESFWGDGYTF.

CDR3 nucleotide sequence: TGCGCCAGCAGTTCTACAGGGGCCAGCGAGCAGTTCTTC. Protein product: CASSSTGASEQFF. The V call is TRBV5-1, the J call TRBJ2-1; 7 bases are shared with TRBD1. V was pared by 5 bases and J by 10 bases, with 9 bases of the junction left unmatched. The CDR3 loop spans 13 amino acids. Per germline, CDR1 SGHRS and CDR2 YFSETQ.